This T cell receptor (beta chain) was sequenced in a study of identical twins. This clonotype was picked up many times. The antigen is not known. Study outcomes and limitations: Conclusions rested on cross-sectional statistics rather than following the same donors. Within beta out-of-frame sequences, the excess sharing observed between twins was weaker.

Carrying unique molecular identifiers, the cDNA also gained a universal primer site through template switching. TCRdb fed the 5' RACE reads into MiXCR, producing one record per CDR3 protein. Of roughly 690,000 distinct CDR3 sequences detected, roughly 6.2% appear once; the ten largest clones hold roughly 1.8%. Sequences were obtained from naive T cells sorted from blood. The sequence was obtained from a young man in good health.

CDR3 amino acids: CSASVGTSVRGEQFF. The CDR3 DNA reads TGCAGTGCTAGTGTGGGGACTAGCGTTAGGGGTGAGCAGTTCTTC. This chain joins TRBV20-1 and TRBJ2-1; TRBD2 matches at 10 bases. V lost 3 bases, J lost 9 bases, and 11 bases stayed unmatched. The germline V gene encodes CDR1 DFQATT and CDR2 SNEGSKA (reference sequence). There are 15 residues in the CDR3.